The 26 T cell receptor beta chains listed next were all sequenced from one sample in a study of blood T cell repertoires in COVID-19. Assay used: immunoSEQ multiplex PCR; TCRdb lists only in-frame clones, some missing. The table shows 130,000 to 150,000 clones, with roughly nine tenths occurring only once. Sequences were obtained from peripheral blood. Source of these receptors: a human donor in a cohort sampled during active COVID-19.

The chain has TRBV7-2 and TRBJ2-3, with D uncertain. The CDR3 is made up of 12 amino acids. Trimming removed 5 bases from V and 2 bases from J, with 5 bases in between. Germline V gene sequence: CDR1 SGHTA, CDR2 FQGNSA. CDR3 DNA sequence: TGTGCCAGCAGCCTAATCACAGATACGCAGTATTTT. This codes for CASSLITDTQYF.

Concerning this clone itself: This sample also contains other DNA sequences that code for the same CDR3. For the CDR3, the DNA is TGTGCCAGCAGGGACCGGGGGGAGCAGTACTTC. Protein sequence: CASRDRGEQYF. The chain employs TRBV6-6 and TRBJ2-7; D perhaps matches TRBD2 (6 bases). Trimming shortened V by 6 bases and J by 7 bases, and 10 bases separated the two germline ends. Per germline, CDR1 MNHNY and CDR2 SVGAGI (reference sequence). This CDR3 has 11 residues.

The chain carries TRBV24-1 and TRBJ1-5, with 8 nucleotides matching TRBD1. J was trimmed by 6 bases and V by 4 bases; bases with no gene match: 19. From germline, CDR1 is KGHDR and CDR2 SFDVKD. The CDR3 length is 19 residues. The CDR3 sequence: CATSEHPRQDREDSQPQHF. DNA for the CDR3: TGTGCCACCAGTGAGCATCCCCGCCAGGACAGGGAGGATAGTCAGCCCCAGCATTTT.

The chain carries TRBV7-9 and TRBJ2-6; 8 bases are shared with TRBD2. The CDR3 covers 15 residues. Germline V gene data show CDR1 as SEHNR and CDR2 as FQNEAQ (reference sequence). V trimming: 5 bases; J trimming: 0 bases; junction bases outside the gene matches: 0. This CDR3 reads CASSAGGSGANVLTF. CDR3 nucleotide sequence: TGTGCCAGCAGCGCGGGGGGCTCTGGGGCCAACGTCCTGACTTTC.

The chain uses TRBV5-4 and TRBJ2-1; D call uncertain. The germline V gene has CDR1 SGHNT and CDR2 YYREEE (reference sequence). CDR3 length equals 12 residues. The V and J ends lost 5 bases and 5 bases respectively, with 8 bases between them. As DNA, the CDR3 is TGTGCCAGCAGATCCAGGAACAATGAGCAGTTCTTC. Translation: CASRSRNNEQFF.

The chain recombines TRBV7-3 with TRBJ2-5, with TRBD2 matching over 8 bases. V lost 5 bases to trimming and J lost 4 bases; unmatched junction nucleotides: 3. In germline, CDR1 is SGHTA, CDR2 FQGTGA. The CDR3 contains 13 residues. CDR3: CASSPGTRETQYF. For the CDR3, the DNA is TGTGCCAGCAGCCCCGGGACTAGAGAGACCCAGTACTTC.

The chain employs TRBV5-1 and TRBJ1-1, with D possibly being TRBD1 (6 bases). Between the trimmed V and J ends, which lost 4 bases and 6 bases, there was a span of 13 bases. The V gene's germline CDR1 is SGHRS and CDR2 YFSETQ. The CDR3 loop spans 13 amino acids. DNA of the CDR3: TGCGCCAGCAGCCCGGGAGGACAGTCTGAAGCTTTCTTT. Residues: CASSPGGQSEAFF. The whole variable domain, remainder taken from reference TRBV5-1 and TRBJ1-1, is KAGVTQTPRYLIKTRGQQVTLSCSPISGHRSVSWYQQTPGQGLQFLFEYFSETQRNKGNFPGRFSGRQFSNSRSEMNVSTLELGDSALYLCASSPGGQSEAFFGQGTRLTVV.

The genes are TRBV27 and TRBJ2-7; tentatively, D is TRBD1 (6 bases). The CDR3 extends over 9 amino acids. Germline V lookup: CDR1 MNHEY, CDR2 SMNVEV (reference sequence). CDR3 region: CSYRVEQYF. CDR3 nucleotide sequence: TGTTCCTACAGGGTCGAGCAGTACTTC.

J is TRBJ1-6 and V is TRBV27; no reliable D call. CDR1 MNHEY and CDR2 SMNVEV come from the germline V gene (reference sequence). The CDR3 length is 15 residues. V lost 3 bases, J lost 6 bases, and 12 bases lay in between. CDR3 nucleotide sequence: TGTGCCAGCAGTTTCCTCACCCGGGGTAATTCACCCCTCCACTTT. Residues: CASSFLTRGNSPLHF.

The chain joins TRBV4-1 to TRBJ2-1; D call uncertain. V was shortened by 1 base and J by 4 bases, with 14 bases between the two germline ends. The germline CDR1 and CDR2 sequences are MGHRA and YSYEKL. The CDR3 sequence is 16 residues long. Written as DNA, the CDR3 is TGCGCCAGCAGCCAAGCCAGCGCCCAGCTGTACAATGAGCAGTTCTTC. Amino acids: CASSQASAQLYNEQFF.

The chain couples TRBV2 to TRBJ1-2; 9 bases align to TRBD1. With V trimmed by 6 bases and J by 5 bases, 7 bases remained unmatched. Germline-derived CDR1 and CDR2 are SNHLY and FYNNEI. The CDR3 spans 14 residues. The CDR3 DNA reads TGTGCCAGCAGGGAGGGGACAGGGCTTTATGGCTACACCTTC. It codes for CASREGTGLYGYTF. Full variable domain (remainder filled in from reference TRBV2 and TRBJ1-2): EPEVTQTPSHQVTQMGQEVILRCVPISNHLYFYWYRQILGQKVEFLVSFYNNEISEKSEIFDDQFSVERPDGSNFTLKIRSTKLEDSAMYFCASREGTGLYGYTFGSGTRLTVV.

The chain employs TRBV6-4 and TRBJ1-5; the D is unclear. The CDR3 runs 14 residues. V dropped 8 bases and J dropped 3 bases, with 14 bases sitting between them. Germline V gene sequence: CDR1 MRHNA, CDR2 SNTAGT. The CDR3 DNA follows: TGTGCCAGCCGAGTAGTTGGGCTCAATCAGCCCCAGCATTTT. Residues: CASRVVGLNQPQHF.

The chain joins TRBV29-1 to TRBJ2-7; 7 positions agree with TRBD1. The V and J ends lost 8 bases and 2 bases, in that order; junction bases with no gene match: 9. CDR3 length: 13 amino acids. CDR1 and CDR2 from the germline V gene are SQVTM and ANQGSEA. CDR3 region: CSFRDSRTYEQYF. Written as DNA, the CDR3 is TGCAGCTTCCGGGACAGCCGGACCTACGAGCAGTACTTC.

The rearrangement joins TRBV27 to TRBJ2-3; perhaps TRBD2 as D (6 bases). From germline, CDR1 is MNHEY and CDR2 SMNVEV (reference sequence). The CDR3 runs 14 residues. The V end was cut by 5 bases, the J end by 2 bases, with 11 bases between. The CDR3 DNA is TGTGCCAGCAGTCCCCGGGACTTCACAGATACGCAGTATTTT. Translating it yields CASSPRDFTDTQYF.

The chain uses TRBV19 and TRBJ1-3; perhaps TRBD1 as D (6 bases). Germline-derived CDR1 and CDR2 are LNHDA and SQIVND (reference sequence). V lost 3 bases, J lost 0 bases, and 12 bases lay in between. The CDR3 covers 16 residues. CDR3 bases: TGTGCCAGTAGTATGGACAGCTACCTCTCTGGAAACACCATATATTTT. It specifies CASSMDSYLSGNTIYF.

This clone was observed once. The CDR3 spells CASTPKREDTQYF. Here the CDR3 DNA reads TGTGCCAGCACCCCTAAACGAGAAGATACGCAGTATTTT. The V call is TRBV12-1, the J call TRBJ2-3; the table's D gene call, TRBD2, was not cross checked with the DNA. TRBV12-1 constitutes a pseudogene. The CDR3 runs to 13 residues.

CDR3 in DNA: TGTGCCATCAAATCACGGTCTCCATTCACTGAAGCTTTCTTT. Translation gives CAIKSRSPFTEAFF. The chain carries TRBV10-3 and TRBJ1-1; D not certain. The CDR3 has 14 amino acids. Trimming stripped 7 bases from V and 4 bases from J, with 16 bases between. Germline CDR1 reads ENHRY; CDR2 reads SYGVKD.

This clone turned up a few times. The chain joins TRBV6-5 to TRBJ1-6; 9 bases fit TRBD1. From germline, CDR1 is MNHEY and CDR2 SVGAGI. The CDR3 has 13 amino acids. The V and J ends lost 6 bases and 9 bases, in that order; junction bases with no gene match: 3. In DNA, the CDR3 is TGTGCCAGCAGGGGGACAGGGCGTTCACCCCTCCACTTT. It codes for CASRGTGRSPLHF.

The chain joins TRBV11-2 to TRBJ2-3; 8 bases match TRBD2. Germline values: CDR1 SGHAT, CDR2 FQNNGV. The trim removed 5 bases at V and 5 bases at J, leaving 9 bases unmatched. This CDR3 spans 15 amino acids. DNA for the CDR3: TGTGCCAGCAGCCGTAGCGGGGTGGGGGGAGATACGCAGTATTTT. Its protein product is CASSRSGVGGDTQYF. Using reference TRBV11-2 and TRBJ2-3 for the parts outside the CDR3, the full variable domain is EAGVAQSPRYKIIEKRQSVAFWCNPISGHATLYWYQQILGQGPKLLIQFQNNGVVDDSQLPKDRFSAERLKGVDSTLKIQPAKLEDSAVYLCASSRSGVGGDTQYFGPGTRLTVL.

The gene calls are TRBV15 and TRBJ1-2; 7 bases match TRBD1. With 0 bases clipped from V and 7 bases from J, the junction kept 11 bases outside the gene matches. The V gene's germline CDR1 is LNHNV and CDR2 YYDKDF (reference sequence). The CDR3 has 16 residues. The CDR3 here is CATSRDFFEGAGGYTF. The CDR3 DNA reads TGTGCCACCAGCAGAGATTTTTTTGAGGGGGCGGGTGGCTACACCTTC.

The CDR3 DNA follows: TGTGCCAGCAGGTCGTACAGGGAGGGGACTGAAGCTTTCTTT. Amino acids: CASRSYREGTEAFF. This chain connects TRBV2 to TRBJ1-1; a weak D match, TRBD1 (6 bases). The V gene lost 6 bases and the J gene lost 5 bases, with 16 bases spanning the gap. CDR1 is SNHLY, CDR2 FYNNEI, per germline. The CDR3 has 14 residues.

The chain is built from TRBV29-1 and TRBJ2-3; unclear D gene. This CDR3 contains 15 residues. The V gene's germline CDR1 is SQVTM and CDR2 ANQGSEA. V gave up 5 bases and J gave up 2 bases, with 17 bases separating them. DNA for the CDR3: TGCAGCGTTTCGCCCTTTTCCGAACTCACAGATACGCAGTATTTT. Its protein is CSVSPFSELTDTQYF.

J is TRBJ1-1 and V is TRBV15; no clear D. Looked up from germline, CDR1 is LNHNV and CDR2 is YYDKDF (reference sequence). With 1 base removed from V and 1 base from J, the gap between germline ends came to 7 bases. The CDR3 loop spans 14 amino acids. The CDR3 here is CATSRGLQNTEAFF. For the CDR3, the DNA is TGTGCCACCAGCAGAGGGTTACAGAACACTGAAGCTTTCTTT.

This chain connects TRBV7-3 to TRBJ2-2, with TRBD2 matching over 7 bases. The CDR3 is 15 amino acids. Looked up from germline, CDR1 is SGHTA and CDR2 is FQGTGA. The trim removed 5 bases at V and 2 bases at J, leaving 5 bases unmatched. CDR3 sequence reads: CASSPPGGNTGELFF. CDR3 nucleotides: TGTGCCAGCAGCCCTCCGGGAGGTAACACCGGGGAGCTGTTTTTT.

V usage is TRBV19 and J usage is TRBJ2-2; 7 nucleotides agree with TRBD1. There are 15 residues in the CDR3. The germline V gene encodes CDR1 LNHDA and CDR2 SQIVND (reference sequence). J lost 6 bases, V lost 4 bases, and 8 bases had no gene match. The CDR3 region is CASSTLGQPPGELFF. In nucleotides, the CDR3 is TGTGCCAGTAGTACCTTGGGACAGCCGCCCGGGGAGCTGTTTTTT.

V is TRBV20-1 and J is TRBJ2-1; no firm D call. Germline loops: CDR1 DFQATT, CDR2 SNEGSKA (reference sequence). This CDR3 has 11 amino acids. V shed 6 bases and J shed 9 bases, with 12 bases lying between them. DNA for the CDR3: TGCAGTGCGCAAGAGTTCGGTGAGCAGTTCTTC. Translated: CSAQEFGEQFF.